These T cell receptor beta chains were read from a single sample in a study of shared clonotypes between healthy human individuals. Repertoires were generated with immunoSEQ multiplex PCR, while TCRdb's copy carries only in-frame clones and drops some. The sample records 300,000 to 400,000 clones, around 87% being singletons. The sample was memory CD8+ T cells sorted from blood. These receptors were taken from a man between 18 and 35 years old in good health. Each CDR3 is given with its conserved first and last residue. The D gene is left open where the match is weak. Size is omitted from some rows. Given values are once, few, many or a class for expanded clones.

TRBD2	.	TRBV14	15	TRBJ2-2	TGTGCCAGCAGCCGGGTCCCAGCGGGAGGGGAGGAGCTGTTTTTT	CASSRVPAGGEELFF
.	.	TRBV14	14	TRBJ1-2	TGTGCCAGCAGCCAGGACTTTTCTAACTATGGCTACACCTTC	CASSQDFSNYGYTF
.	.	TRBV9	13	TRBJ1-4	TGTGCCAGCAGCCCCAACACCGCCGAGATGGTGTTTTTT	CASSPNTAEMVFF
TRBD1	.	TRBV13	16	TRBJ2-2	TGTGCCAGCAGCCTCACGAGGACAGGGGACACCGGGGAGCTGTTTTTT	CASSLTRTGDTGELFF
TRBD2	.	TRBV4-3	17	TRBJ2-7	TGCGCCAGCAGCCAAGATATAACGGGAGGGGAAAAGGACGAGCAGTACTTC	CASSQDITGGEKDEQYF
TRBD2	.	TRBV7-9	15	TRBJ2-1	TGTGCCAGCAGCTTAGGGGTACTAGCGGGAGAAGAGCAGTTCTTC	CASSLGVLAGEEQFF
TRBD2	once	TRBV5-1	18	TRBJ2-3	TGCGCCAGCAGCTTGCGACTAGCGGGGGATCTATACACAGATACGCAGTATTTT	CASSLRLAGDLYTDTQYF
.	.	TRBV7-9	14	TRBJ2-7	TGTGCCAGCAGCTTCGCCAGAGTCTGGGGCGAGCAGTACTTC	CASSFARVWGEQYF
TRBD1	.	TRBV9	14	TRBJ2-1	TGTGCCAGCAGCGGGGGGACAGTGACCAATGAGCAGTTCTTC	CASSGGTVTNEQFF
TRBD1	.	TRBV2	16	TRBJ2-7	TGTGCCAGCAGTGTCCAGGCCCAGGGACAGACCTACGAGCAGTACTTC	CASSVQAQGQTYEQYF
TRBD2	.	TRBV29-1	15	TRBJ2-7	TGCAGCGTTGAAGACCGAGCGGGAGCCGTTTACGAGCAGTACTTC	CSVEDRAGAVYEQYF
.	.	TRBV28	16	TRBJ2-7	TGTGCCACGTTCTTACTTTCCCGACAGGTAGCCTACGAGCAGTACTTC	CATFLLSRQVAYEQYF
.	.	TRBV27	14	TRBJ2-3	TGTGCCAGCAGTCGAACCCTATCAACAGATACGCAGTATTTT	CASSRTLSTDTQYF
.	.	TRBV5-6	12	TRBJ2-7	TGTGCCAGCAGCTTGGCGCGGGACGAGCAGTACTTC	CASSLARDEQYF
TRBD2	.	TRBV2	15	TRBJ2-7	TGTGCCAGCAGTGATAGCGGGGGGAAATCCTACGAGCAGTACTTC	CASSDSGGKSYEQYF
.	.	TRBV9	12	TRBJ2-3	TGTGCCAGCAAGCGGATGGGTGATACGCAGTATTTT	CASKRMGDTQYF
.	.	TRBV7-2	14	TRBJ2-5	TGTGCCAGCAGTTCCACAGGCCTCTGGGAGACCCAGTACTTC	CASSSTGLWETQYF
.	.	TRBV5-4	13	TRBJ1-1	TGTGCCAGCAGCTTGGACCCGAGCACTGAAGCTTTCTTT	CASSLDPSTEAFF
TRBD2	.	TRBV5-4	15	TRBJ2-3	TGTGCCAGCAGCTTAGCGGGAGGAGGGGGCGATACGCAGTATTTT	CASSLAGGGGDTQYF
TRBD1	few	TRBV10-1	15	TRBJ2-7	TGCGCCAGCAGTGAATCCGGGACAGGGTGGTACGAGCAGTACTTC	CASSESGTGWYEQYF
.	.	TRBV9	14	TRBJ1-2	TGTGCCAGCAGCGCAGCTCGGCAGGGTAGTGGCTACACCTTC	CASSAARQGSGYTF
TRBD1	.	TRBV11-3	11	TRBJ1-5	TGTGCCAGCAGCTCGACAGGGTCCCCGCATTTT	CASSSTGSPHF
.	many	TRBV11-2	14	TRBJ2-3	TGTGCCAGCAGCTTAGTCGGTGGGCAGTTGAGGCAGTATTTT	CASSLVGGQLRQYF
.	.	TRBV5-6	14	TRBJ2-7	TGTGCCAGCAGCTTGGGTCGGATCTCCTACGAGCAGTACTTC	CASSLGRISYEQYF
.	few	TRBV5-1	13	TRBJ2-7	TGCGCCAGCAGCTTGGCCGTCGGCTACGAGCAGTACTTC	CASSLAVGYEQYF
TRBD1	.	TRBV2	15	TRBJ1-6	TGTGCCAGCAGGAAGACAGGGATGAATAATTCACCCCTCCACTTT	CASRKTGMNNSPLHF
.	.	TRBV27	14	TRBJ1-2	TGTGCCAGCAGTCCGGGGATTGGGATAGGCGGCTACACCTTC	CASSPGIGIGGYTF
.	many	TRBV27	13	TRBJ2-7	TGTGCCAGCAGTCCAGGACAGTCCTACGAGCAGTACTTC	CASSPGQSYEQYF
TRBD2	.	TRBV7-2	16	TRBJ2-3	TGTGCCAGCAGCTCCCCTACTAGCGGGAGAGCAGGTACGCAGTATTTT	CASSSPTSGRAGTQYF
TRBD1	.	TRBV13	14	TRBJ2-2	TGTGCCAGCGGAACAGGGGGCGCCGCCGGGGAGCTGTTTTTT	CASGTGGAAGELFF
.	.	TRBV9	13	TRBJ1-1	TGTGCCAGCAGCCCCCTCACTTACACTGAAGCTTTCTTT	CASSPLTYTEAFF
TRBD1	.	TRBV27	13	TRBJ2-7	TGTGCCAGCAGTGCGACAGGGGCGAGGGAGCAGTACTTC	CASSATGAREQYF
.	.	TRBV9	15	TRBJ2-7	TGTGCCAGCAGCGCCCACTGGGGACTCCACTACGAGCAGTACTTC	CASSAHWGLHYEQYF
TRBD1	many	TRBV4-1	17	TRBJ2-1	TGCGCCAGCAGCCTCGGGACAGGACACGTCTCCTACAATGAGCAGTTCTTC	CASSLGTGHVSYNEQFF
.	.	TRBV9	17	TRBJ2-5	TGTGCCAGCAGCCAAGGCGTCACAGGGTGGGCTGAAGAGACCCAGTACTTC	CASSQGVTGWAEETQYF
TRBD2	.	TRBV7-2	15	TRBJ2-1	TGTGCCAGCAGCTTTATAGCGGGAGGCCTTTCGAGGGAGTTCTTC	CASSFIAGGLSREFF
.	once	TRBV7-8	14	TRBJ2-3	TGTGCCAGCTCGATAGGCGGGATCACAGATACGCAGTATTTT	CASSIGGITDTQYF
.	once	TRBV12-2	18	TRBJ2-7	TGTGCAAGTCGCTTAGTACAGGAGCCAAAACCAACATCCTACGAGCAGTACTTC	CASRLVQEPKPTSYEQYF
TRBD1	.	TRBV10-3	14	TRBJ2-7	TGTGCCATCAGTGATCGGGACAGAGGCTACGAGCAGTACTTC	CAISDRDRGYEQYF
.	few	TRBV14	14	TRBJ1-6	TGTGCCAGCAGCCAAGAGACCGATAATTCACCCCTCCACTTT	CASSQETDNSPLHF
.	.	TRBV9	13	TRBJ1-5	TGTGCCAGCAGCTCCGTAAGCAATCAGCCCCAGCATTTT	CASSSVSNQPQHF
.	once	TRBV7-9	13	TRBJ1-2	TGTGCCAGCAGCCCCAAACTGGGAAGTGGCTACACCTTC	CASSPKLGSGYTF
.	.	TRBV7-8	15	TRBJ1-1	TGTGCCAGCAGCTATTGGACGATAAAGAACACTGAAGCTTTCTTT	CASSYWTIKNTEAFF
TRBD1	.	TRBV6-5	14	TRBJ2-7	TGTGCCAGCAGTTGGGCAGGGGGCGGGTACGAGCAGTACTTC	CASSWAGGGYEQYF
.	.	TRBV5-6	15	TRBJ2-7	TGTGCCAGCAGCTTGGGCGGACTTTCCATCTACGAGCAGTACTTC	CASSLGGLSIYEQYF
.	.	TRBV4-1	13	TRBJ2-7	TGCGCCAGCAGCCAAAGGACAGCCTACGAGCAGTACTTC	CASSQRTAYEQYF
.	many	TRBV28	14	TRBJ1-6	TGTGCCAGCAGTTTTACAGGGTCGGGTTCACCCCTCCACTTT	CASSFTGSGSPLHF
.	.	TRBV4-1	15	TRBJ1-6	TGCGCCAGCAGCCAAGTTGGCCAGGGAGAGTCACCCCTCCACTTT	CASSQVGQGESPLHF
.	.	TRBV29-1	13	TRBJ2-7	TGCAGCGCCGCGGTCGGTTGGTCCTACGAGCAGTACTTC	CSAAVGWSYEQYF
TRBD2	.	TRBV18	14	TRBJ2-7	TGTGCCAGCTCACGGACTAGCGGGATGTACGAGCAGTACTTC	CASSRTSGMYEQYF
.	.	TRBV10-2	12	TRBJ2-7	TGCGCCAGCAGTTCGGACCGGTTGGAGCAGTACTTC	CASSSDRLEQYF
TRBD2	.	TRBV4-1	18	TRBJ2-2	TGCGCCAGCAGCCTAGGGGGACTAGCGGAGGCGAACACCGGGGAGCTGTTTTTT	CASSLGGLAEANTGELFF
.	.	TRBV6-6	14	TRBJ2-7	TGTGCCAGCAGTTACTCGCAGCCGGCCTACGAGCAGTACTTC	CASSYSQPAYEQYF
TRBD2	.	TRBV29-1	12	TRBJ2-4	TGCAGCGTCTTAGCGGGAGCGGGCATTCAGTACTTC	CSVLAGAGIQYF
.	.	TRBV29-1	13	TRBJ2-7	TGCAGCGTTGAAGCGGCGCCCGCCTACGAGCAGTACTTC	CSVEAAPAYEQYF